The 26 T cell receptor beta chains in this list originate from one sample, sequenced in a study of blood T cell repertoires in COVID-19. Profiling relied on immunoSEQ multiplex PCR, and the TCRdb table lists in-frame clones only, not all of them. Of approximately 290,000 clones detected, approximately 93% appear once; the ten largest clones hold around 2.2%. The sequenced sample was peripheral blood. These receptors were obtained from a woman in her 30s with COVID-19, enrolled during active disease.

This clone was detected once. The chain combines TRBV28 with TRBJ2-2; TRBD2 aligns across 11 bases. CDR1 and CDR2 (germline): MDHEN, SYDVKM. The CDR3 is 18 amino acids. V gave up 4 bases and J gave up 1 base; unmatched junction bases: 8. DNA for the CDR3: TGTGCCAGCAGTTCGATTAGCGGGAGGGCCGGGAACACCGGGGAGCTGTTTTTT. This encodes CASSSISGRAGNTGELFF.

The rearrangement links TRBV10-3 to TRBJ2-7, with TRBD1 as a possible D gene (6 bases). Between the trimmed V and J ends, which lost 4 bases and 0 bases, there was a span of 19 bases. The CDR3 is 17 amino acids. Germline V gene sequence: CDR1 ENHRY, CDR2 SYGVKD. CDR3 protein: CAISVPTQGASSYEQYF. CDR3 in DNA: TGTGCCATCAGTGTACCCACACAGGGTGCGAGCTCCTACGAGCAGTACTTC.

The V gene is TRBV6-4, the J gene TRBJ2-7; TRBD1 agrees at 9 bases. This CDR3 spans 23 amino acids. Trimming removed 2 bases from V and 1 base from J; junction bases left unmatched: 27. Germline-derived CDR1 and CDR2 are MRHNA and SNTAGT. This chain's CDR3 is CASSDPTSYPGQGAPSQSYEQYF. Here the CDR3 DNA reads TGTGCCAGCAGTGACCCCACGTCTTATCCGGGACAGGGAGCACCATCCCAATCCTACGAGCAGTACTTC.

This chain connects TRBV3-1 (or the pseudogene TRBV3-2) to TRBJ2-5; 10 bases match TRBD2. Trimming at V came to 3 bases and at J to 5 bases, leaving 9 bases not matched to a gene. Germline CDR1 reads LGHDT; CDR2 reads YNNKEL (reference sequence). The CDR3 covers 16 residues. In DNA form, the CDR3 reads TGTGCCAGCAGCCAGTTCGGGAGCGGGAGGGTTGAGACCCAGTACTTC. This translates into CASSQFGSGRVETQYF.

The gene calls are TRBV27 and TRBJ2-7, with 8 bases fitting TRBD1. Germline values: CDR1 MNHEY, CDR2 SMNVEV (reference sequence). Losses at the gene ends were 2 bases for V and 3 bases for J; bases not matched to a gene: 6. This CDR3 region has 15 residues. CDR3 nucleotide sequence: TGTGCCAGCAGTTTAATGGACAGGGTATTCTACGAGCAGTACTTC. The encoded protein is CASSLMDRVFYEQYF.

The chain links TRBV27 to TRBJ1-5; TRBD1 aligns across 9 bases. J was trimmed by 6 bases and V by 4 bases; bases with no gene match: 4. The CDR3 consists of 14 residues. CDR1 is MNHEY, CDR2 SMNVEV, per germline (reference sequence). CDR3 nucleotides: TGTGCCAGCAGTTCTACAGGGGGCCGTCAGCCCCAGCATTTT. Its translation: CASSSTGGRQPQHF.

V is TRBV5-1 and J is TRBJ1-2, with 10 bases identical to TRBD1. The germline gives CDR1 SGHRS, CDR2 YFSETQ. The J segment lost 4 bases and the V segment lost 4 bases, leaving 7 bases of the junction unmatched. This CDR3 comprises 15 residues. As DNA, the CDR3 is TGCGCCAGCAGCGATGGGACAGGGGAAGCCTATGGCTACACCTTC. It codes for CASSDGTGEAYGYTF.

The rearrangement links TRBV3-1 (or the pseudogene TRBV3-2) to TRBJ2-5, with D possibly TRBD2 on 7 matching bases. Germline loops: CDR1 LGHDT, CDR2 YNNKEL (reference sequence). CDR3 length: 17 amino acids. V was trimmed by 1 base and J by 5 bases, leaving 20 bases between them. The CDR3 protein is CASSQGGGGILLETQYF. The CDR3 coding sequence is TGTGCCAGCAGCCAAGGGGGGGGCGGGATACTATTGGAGACCCAGTACTTC.

The table lists this clone with a count of one. The J gene is TRBJ1-5, the V gene TRBV6-5; TRBD1 agrees at 7 bases. The V segment lost 6 bases and the J segment 2 bases; nucleotides outside the gene matches: 7. This CDR3 spans 15 amino acids. Germline CDR1 reads MNHEY; CDR2 reads SVGAGI. The CDR3, as DNA: TGTGCCAGCAGACCCGCAGGGGGAGGCAATCAGCCCCAGCATTTT. Its translation is CASRPAGGGNQPQHF.

This clone was observed a handful of times. This chain uses TRBV5-1 with TRBJ1-6; TRBD1 agrees at 8 bases. CDR3 length equals 15 residues. Germline CDR1 is SGHRS and CDR2 is YFSETQ. J lost 7 bases, V lost 1 base, and 4 bases had no gene match. CDR3 bases: TGCGCCAGCAGCTTGTCAGGGGGCGGCAATTCACCCCTCCACTTT. Translation gives CASSLSGGGNSPLHF.

The DNA for the CDR3 is TGTGCCAGCAGTTACAGGGCGGGGGGAGGTGAGCAGTTCTTC. Encoded protein: CASSYRAGGGEQFF. The V call is TRBV6-5, the J call TRBJ2-1; 8 bases are shared with TRBD2. This CDR3 contains 14 residues. Per germline, CDR1 MNHEY and CDR2 SVGAGI. V gave up 2 bases and J gave up 9 bases; unmatched junction bases: 6.

The chain joins TRBV11-2 to TRBJ2-7; a possible D gene is TRBD1 (5 bases). Germline CDR1 reads SGHAT; CDR2 reads FQNNGV. V was shortened by 0 bases and J by 2 bases, with 8 bases between the two germline ends. The CDR3 loop spans 14 amino acids. DNA of the CDR3: TGTGCCAGCAGCTTAGACAGGGTGGCCTACGAGCAGTACTTC. This gives the protein CASSLDRVAYEQYF.

This rearrangement joins TRBV29-1 to TRBJ2-1; a weak D match, TRBD1 (6 bases). Trimming took 7 bases from V and 7 from J, leaving 26 bases between them. The CDR3 loop spans 16 amino acids. CDR1 and CDR2 (germline): SQVTM, ANQGSEA. The CDR3 DNA is TGCAGCGGTGTAGGAGCTGGGGGCAAGAGACAGAATGAGCAGTTCTTC. This encodes CSGVGAGGKRQNEQFF.

The chain links TRBV5-8 to TRBJ2-1; 8 nucleotides match TRBD2. Germline V gene sequence: CDR1 SGHTS, CDR2 YDEGEE. The CDR3 extends over 15 amino acids. Unmatched junction bases numbered 7, after V lost 1 base and J lost 7 bases. The CDR3 DNA reads as TGTGCCAGCAGCTTGTCGGCGGGAGGAAGGAATGAGCAGTTCTTC. Translation: CASSLSAGGRNEQFF.

This chain uses TRBV27 with TRBJ2-3, with TRBD2 matching 12 bases. This CDR3 has 19 residues. Trimming cost V 2 bases and J 3 bases; bases outside gene matches: 12. CDR1 is MNHEY, CDR2 SMNVEV, per germline (reference sequence). CDR3 region: CASSLVTPPLAGGTDTQYF. The DNA for the CDR3 is TGTGCCAGCAGTTTAGTCACCCCGCCCCTAGCGGGAGGGACAGATACGCAGTATTTT.

CDR3 residues: CASSQPNRDLSYEQYF. Written as DNA, the CDR3 is TGCGCCAGCAGCCAACCCAACAGGGACCTCTCCTACGAGCAGTACTTC. The genes are TRBV4-1 and TRBJ2-7; a weak D match, TRBD1 (6 bases). In germline, CDR1 is MGHRA, CDR2 YSYEKL. The CDR3 sequence is 16 residues long. Trimming took 2 bases from V and 0 from J, leaving 14 bases between them.

The J gene is TRBJ2-3, the V gene TRBV19, with D maybe TRBD1 (6 bases). The germline gives CDR1 LNHDA, CDR2 SQIVND (reference sequence). Trimming pared 3 bases from V and 0 bases from J, leaving 13 bases between. CDR3 length equals 16 residues. The CDR3: CASSIEDRMSTDTQYF. DNA for the CDR3: TGTGCCAGTAGTATCGAAGACAGGATGAGCACAGATACGCAGTATTTT.

The chain combines TRBV30 with TRBJ2-4; 8 bases agree with TRBD1. CDR1 is GTSNPN and CDR2 is SVGIG in the germline V gene (reference sequence). CDR3 length equals 15 residues. V trimming: 0 bases; J trimming: 7 bases; junction bases outside the gene matches: 8. The CDR3 DNA sequence: TGTGCCTGGAGTGTTTTAGGGACAGGATTGAACATTCAGTACTTC. As protein: CAWSVLGTGLNIQYF.

The rearrangement links TRBV19 to TRBJ2-7, with TRBD1 matching 7 bases. Germline CDR1 is LNHDA and CDR2 is SQIVND (reference sequence). The CDR3 spans 17 residues. Trimming removed 3 bases from V and 0 bases from J; junction bases left unmatched: 11. The CDR3 DNA reads TGTGCCAGTAGTATGAGGACAGGAGGAGAAAGCTCCTACGAGCAGTACTTC. It codes for CASSMRTGGESSYEQYF.

The chain joins TRBV6-5 to TRBJ2-3, with 7 bases matching TRBD1. CDR1 MNHEY and CDR2 SVGAGI come from the germline V gene. CDR3 length: 15 amino acids. Trimming at V came to 4 bases and at J to 1 base, leaving 5 bases not matched to a gene. CDR3 residues: CASSLQGSRTDTQYF. For the CDR3, the DNA is TGTGCCAGCAGTTTACAGGGGTCCCGCACAGATACGCAGTATTTT.

This clone appeared once. The V gene is TRBV21-1, the J gene TRBJ1-1. TRBV21-1 is assigned pseudogene status. This CDR3 contains 17 residues. The CDR3 region has the DNA TGTGCCAGCAGCAAAGGTGTTCGGGGGGCGCGTGTCACTGAAGCTTTCTTT. It translates to CASSKGVRGARVTEAFF.

The chain employs TRBV2 and TRBJ2-5; the match to TRBD1 covers 7 bases. The CDR3 is 13 residues long. Germline V CDR1 and CDR2: SNHLY, FYNNEI. V shed 6 bases, J shed 2 bases, and the junction held 3 bases outside the gene matches. The chain's CDR3 is CASSGDSQETQYF. CDR3 sequence (DNA): TGTGCCAGCAGCGGGGACAGTCAAGAGACCCAGTACTTC. Using reference TRBV2 and TRBJ2-5 for the parts outside the CDR3, the full variable domain is EPEVTQTPSHQVTQMGQEVILRCVPISNHLYFYWYRQILGQKVEFLVSFYNNEISEKSEIFDDQFSVERPDGSNFTLKIRSTKLEDSAMYFCASSGDSQETQYFGPGTRLLVL.

The chain joins TRBV9 to TRBJ2-1; D call uncertain. CDR1 and CDR2 from the germline V gene are SGDLS and YYNGEE. Between the trimmed V and J ends, which lost 1 base and 4 bases, there was a span of 18 bases. The CDR3 spans 17 residues. The CDR3 DNA follows: TGTGCCAGCAGCGTAAATAGGCGCGGAGAGACTTACAATGAGCAGTTCTTC. It yields the protein CASSVNRRGETYNEQFF.

J is TRBJ1-1 and V is TRBV5-1, with D unclear. V was shortened by 2 bases and J by 1 base, with 12 bases between the two germline ends. The CDR3 consists of 15 residues. Germline CDR1 reads SGHRS; CDR2 reads YFSETQ. CDR3 sequence: CASSFAGVWNTEAFF. CDR3 nucleotides: TGCGCCAGCAGCTTCGCGGGAGTGTGGAACACTGAAGCTTTCTTT. Variable domain in full (rest from reference TRBV5-1 and TRBJ1-1): KAGVTQTPRYLIKTRGQQVTLSCSPISGHRSVSWYQQTPGQGLQFLFEYFSETQRNKGNFPGRFSGRQFSNSRSEMNVSTLELGDSALYLCASSFAGVWNTEAFFGQGTRLTVV.

This chain uses TRBV7-2 with TRBJ2-1; 7 nucleotides align to TRBD1. CDR3 size: 14 residues. Germline V gene sequence: CDR1 SGHTA, CDR2 FQGNSA. The V and J ends lost 8 bases and 5 bases, in that order; junction bases with no gene match: 9. The CDR3 is CASVTGTENNEQFF. The DNA for the CDR3 is TGTGCCAGCGTCACGGGGACAGAAAACAATGAGCAGTTCTTC.

V gene TRBV19 combines with J gene TRBJ1-2, with 7 bases fitting TRBD1. This CDR3 contains 15 residues. Germline V lookup: CDR1 LNHDA, CDR2 SQIVND (reference sequence). V gave up 3 bases and J gave up 5 bases; unmatched junction bases: 9. CDR3 residues: CASSIQPGQTYGYTF. CDR3 DNA sequence: TGTGCCAGTAGTATCCAGCCGGGACAGACGTATGGCTACACCTTC.